This T cell receptor (beta chain) was obtained from a study of blood T cell repertoires in COVID-19. In the study overall: There were acute and convalescent COVID-19 samples, and they came from the United States, Italy and Spain. PBMCs, B-cell-depleted T cells, or T cells provided the cDNA or gDNA that made up the material.

This clone occurred once. Germline assignment: CDR1 DFQATT and CDR2 SNEGSKA (reference sequence). V was cut by 8 bases and J by 4 bases, with 10 bases left in between. The CDR3 extends over 11 amino acids. Per the authors' pipeline: Estimated nucleated cell counts came from reference gene primer amplification. TCRdb keeps only in-frame clones here, not all; method: immunoSEQ multiplex PCR. The V and J calls and clone size come from that table; D and trimming were worked out from the DNA. The sample lists approximately 260,000 clones; 65% to 85% were seen once. The receptor was derived from a middle-aged woman with active or convalescent COVID-19. The chain combines TRBV20-1 with TRBJ2-3; possibly TRBD2 for D (6 bases). Sample: peripheral blood. This CDR3 reads CSPRRADTQYF. Written as DNA, the CDR3 is TGCAGTCCTCGGAGGGCAGATACGCAGTATTTT.